What follows are 30 T cell receptor beta chains derived from one specimen sequenced in a study of CD8+ T cells in alopecia areata. Specified treatment: oral pan-JAK inhibitor, 5-10 mg twice daily. Sequencing used cDNA as its template, made by extracting RNA and reverse transcribing it. Libraries were prepared by immunoSEQ multiplex PCR; TCRdb keeps only in-frame clonotypes and omits some of them. The sample comprises 100,000 to 120,000 clones, roughly 50% of which are singletons, and about 3.2% rests with the top ten. The input for sequencing was CD4+ T cells sorted from blood, taken at week 24, from a patient treated with tofacitinib. Every receptor here comes from a human donor with alopecia areata.

This clone occurred a few times. The V call is TRBV30, the J call TRBJ1-2, with unresolved D. With 1 base removed from V and 8 bases from J, the gap between germline ends came to 14 bases. CDR3 length: 13 amino acids. Looked up from germline, CDR1 is GTSNPN and CDR2 is SVGIG (reference sequence). The CDR3 sequence: CAWSDPNRYGYTF. The CDR3 DNA is TGTGCCTGGAGTGACCCGAATCGGTACGGCTACACCTTC.

The gene calls are TRBV12-5 and TRBJ2-1; D may match TRBD1 or TRBD2 (6 bases each). V lost 6 bases and J 0 bases, leaving 9 bases between the germline ends. CDR3 length: 14 amino acids. The V gene's germline CDR1 is LGHNT and CDR2 FRNRAP. CDR3 residues: CASGGGSSYNEQFF. The CDR3 nucleotides read TGTGCTAGTGGAGGGGGGTCCTCCTACAATGAGCAGTTCTTC.

As concerns this clone: The sample has other DNA sequences that encode this CDR3 too. The genes are TRBV5-6 and TRBJ1-1; the D is unclear. Trimming stripped 0 bases from V and 3 bases from J, with 6 bases between. This CDR3 region has 13 residues. Germline CDR1 and CDR2: SGHDT and YYEEEE. CDR3 sequence: CASSLVTYTEAFF. The CDR3 DNA reads as TGTGCCAGCAGCTTGGTGACGTACACTGAAGCTTTCTTT. The full variable domain, in which reference TRBV5-6 and TRBJ1-1 provide the parts outside the CDR3, is DAGVTQSPTHLIKTRGQQVTLRCSPKSGHDTVSWYQQALGQGPQFIFQYYEEEERQRGNFPDRFSGHQFPNYSSELNVNALLLGDSALYLCASSLVTYTEAFFGQGTRLTVV.

The CDR3, as DNA: TGCGCCAGCAGCCACTCGACTAGCGGGGCCTACGAGCAGTACTTC. It yields the protein CASSHSTSGAYEQYF. The genes are TRBV5-1 and TRBJ2-7, with TRBD2 matching 11 bases. CDR3 length: 15 residues. Germline CDR1 SGHRS, CDR2 YFSETQ. With 4 bases clipped from V and 2 bases from J, the junction kept 5 bases outside the gene matches.

The chain couples TRBV27 to TRBJ2-7, with 9 nucleotides matching TRBD1. There are 15 residues in the CDR3. Germline V gives CDR1 MNHEY, CDR2 SMNVEV (reference sequence). Trimming took 2 bases from V and 4 from J; bases not matched to a gene: 6. The CDR3 nucleotides read TGTGCCAGCAGTTTAGGGACAGGGCCCATGTACGAGCAGTACTTC. It specifies CASSLGTGPMYEQYF.

The chain has TRBV11-2 and TRBJ2-7; TRBD1 agrees at 7 bases. The CDR3 is made up of 14 amino acids. The V and J ends lost 5 bases and 2 bases, in that order; junction bases with no gene match: 6. CDR1 is SGHAT, CDR2 FQNNGV, per germline. CDR3 amino acids: CASSTGTAAYEQYF. For the CDR3, the DNA is TGTGCCAGCAGCACCGGGACAGCCGCCTACGAGCAGTACTTC.

This clone has just one count. V gene TRBV5-1 combines with J gene TRBJ2-5; TRBD1 matches 7 bases. The CDR3 sequence is 15 residues long. Per the germline V gene, CDR1 is SGHRS and CDR2 is YFSETQ. The trim removed 4 bases at V and 2 bases at J, leaving 8 bases unmatched. DNA of the CDR3: TGCGCCAGCAGCGGGGTAGAGGGGGCACAAGAGACCCAGTACTTC. This sequence encodes CASSGVEGAQETQYF.

The chain employs TRBV12-5 and TRBJ2-7, with a tentative D call TRBD1 (5 bases). Between the trimmed V and J ends, which lost 3 bases and 9 bases, there was a span of 15 bases. The CDR3 consists of 13 residues. From germline, CDR1 is LGHNT and CDR2 FRNRAP. Here the CDR3 reads CASGFGWGSGQYF. The DNA for the CDR3 is TGTGCTAGTGGTTTCGGCTGGGGCTCGGGGCAGTACTTC.

The chain is built from TRBV7-2 and TRBJ1-5; the match to TRBD1 covers 7 bases. Germline trimming cut 7 bases from V and 10 bases from J; bases unmatched to any gene: 13. Germline loops: CDR1 SGHTA, CDR2 FQGNSA. This CDR3 has 14 residues. The CDR3 nucleotides read TGTGCCAGCACCTGGCTCGGGGGGACAGACCCCCAGCATTTT. This codes for CASTWLGGTDPQHF.

The chain is built from TRBV5-1 and TRBJ2-5; TRBD1 aligns across 7 bases. The CDR3 runs to 14 residues. CDR1 and CDR2 (germline): SGHRS, YFSETQ. The V gene end was trimmed by 3 bases and the J gene end by 3 bases; junction bases not matched to a gene: 5. The DNA of the CDR3 is TGCGCCAGCAGCTCCCTCGGACAGGAAGAGACCCAGTACTTC. Its protein product is CASSSLGQEETQYF.

This sequence joins TRBV4-3 and TRBJ2-6, with D perhaps matching TRBD1 or TRBD2 (6 bases each). The CDR3 covers 17 residues. V was pared by 0 bases and J by 4 bases, with 13 bases between. The V gene's germline CDR1 is LGHNA and CDR2 YSLEER. The CDR3 is CASSQDLGGRGANVLTF. CDR3 bases: TGCGCCAGCAGCCAAGATCTGGGGGGCCGGGGGGCCAACGTCCTGACTTTC.

This clone was recorded a few times. The rearrangement uses TRBV2 and TRBJ1-1; 10 bases are a match to TRBD1. Germline lookup yields CDR1 SNHLY and CDR2 FYNNEI. Trimming at V came to 6 bases and at J to 5 bases, leaving 3 bases not matched to a gene. This CDR3 is 13 amino acids long. The CDR3 spells CASRGQGRTEAFF. In nucleotides, the CDR3 is TGTGCCAGCAGGGGACAGGGGCGGACTGAAGCTTTCTTT.

The rearrangement uses TRBV5-1 and TRBJ1-2; D gene ambiguous. CDR3 length: 15 residues. The germline gives CDR1 SGHRS, CDR2 YFSETQ. Trimming left V 2 bases short and J 4 bases short, with 15 bases between. The CDR3: CASSLSITGIYGYTF. For the CDR3, the DNA is TGCGCCAGCAGCTTATCGATTACCGGGATCTATGGCTACACCTTC.

This clone was seen only a few times. This rearrangement joins TRBV5-6 to TRBJ2-7; TRBD1 might be the D (6 bases). CDR1 is SGHDT, CDR2 YYEEEE, per germline. The CDR3 length is 14 residues. The V end lost 0 bases, the J end lost 0 bases, and 7 bases lay between the germline ends. CDR3 loop: CASSLGQASYEQYF. CDR3 coding DNA: TGTGCCAGCAGCTTGGGACAGGCCTCCTACGAGCAGTACTTC.

In its sample, this clone was seen a few times. The chain combines TRBV6-1 with TRBJ1-2; D is ambiguous. The CDR3 is 14 amino acids. Germline assignment: CDR1 MNHNS and CDR2 SASEGT. V was trimmed by 0 bases and J by 4 bases, leaving 9 bases between them. CDR3 bases: TGTGCCAGCAGTGAAGCGGGCGATCCCTATGGCTACACCTTC. It yields the protein CASSEAGDPYGYTF.

This clone was observed a few times. The rearrangement uses TRBV10-2 and TRBJ2-7, with TRBD2 matching 14 bases. Germline V lookup: CDR1 WSHSY, CDR2 SAAADI. V shed 7 bases and J 2 bases; nucleotides not matched to a gene: 4. The CDR3 length is 15 residues. CDR3 sequence (DNA): TGCGCCAGCACCGGGACTAGCGGGGGACCCTACGAGCAGTACTTC. Translation: CASTGTSGGPYEQYF.

This chain joins TRBV7-2 and TRBJ2-7, with 9 bases that match TRBD2. The CDR3 runs to 15 residues. Trimming cost V 5 bases and J 1 base; bases outside gene matches: 6. Germline V CDR1 and CDR2: SGHTA, FQGNSA. The CDR3 protein is CASSRSGGTSYEQYF. The DNA for the CDR3 is TGTGCCAGCAGCCGAAGCGGGGGGACGTCCTACGAGCAGTACTTC. Together with reference TRBV7-2 and TRBJ2-7, the CDR3 gives the full variable domain: GAGVSQSPSNKVTEKGKDVELRCDPISGHTALYWYRQSLGQGLEFLIYFQGNSAPDKSGLPSDRFSAERTGGSVSTLTIQRTQQEDSAVYLCASSRSGGTSYEQYFGPGTRLTVT.

This clone showed up just a few times. The chain recombines TRBV7-2 with TRBJ2-5; 9 nucleotides align to TRBD2. The germline CDR1 and CDR2 sequences are SGHTA and FQGNSA. The CDR3 totals 14 residues. The ends lost 8 bases at V and 9 bases at J; junction bases unmatched: 13. This CDR3 is CASRGGGATGAQYF. The CDR3, as DNA: TGTGCCAGCCGTGGCGGGGGGGCGACTGGGGCCCAGTACTTC.

This chain connects TRBV6-5 to TRBJ1-1; 7 nucleotides align to TRBD1. This CDR3 contains 13 residues. The V gene end was trimmed by 2 bases and the J gene end by 8 bases; junction bases not matched to a gene: 5. Germline loops: CDR1 MNHEY, CDR2 SVGAGI. DNA of the CDR3: TGTGCCAGCAGTTACCCGGGGACAGAAGAAGCTTTCTTT. Its protein is CASSYPGTEEAFF.

Regarding this clone: Mismatch with germline at one junction end may stem from a read error. The rearrangement joins TRBV7-9 to TRBJ1-6; D not certain. Germline assignment: CDR1 SEHNR and CDR2 FQNEAQ (reference sequence). The CDR3 covers 13 residues. The CDR3 bases are TGTGCCAGCAGCGTAGCGGACTGGTCACCCCTCCACTTT. Translation gives CASSVADWSPLHF.

The rearrangement uses TRBV19 and TRBJ2-6; no reliable D call. Per the germline V gene, CDR1 is LNHDA and CDR2 is SQIVND (reference sequence). The CDR3 runs 13 residues. Trimming took off 6 bases at V and 0 bases at J, with 3 bases between the two ends. The CDR3 DNA is TGTGCCAGTAGGAACTCTGGGGCCAACGTCCTGACTTTC. Translating gives CASRNSGANVLTF. Full variable domain (rest looked up from reference TRBV19 and TRBJ2-6): DGGITQSPKYLFRKEGQNVTLSCEQNLNHDAMYWYRQDPGQGLRLIYYSQIVNDFQKGDIAEGYSVSREKKESFPLTVTSAQKNPTAFYLCASRNSGANVLTFGAGSRLTVL.

The chain joins TRBV2 to TRBJ2-1; D not resolved. Trimming took 3 bases from V and 1 from J, leaving 7 bases between them. CDR1 SNHLY and CDR2 FYNNEI come from the germline V gene. The length of the CDR3 is 14 residues. The CDR3 spells CASSDPGSYNEQFF. The CDR3 DNA reads as TGTGCCAGCAGTGATCCCGGGTCCTACAATGAGCAGTTCTTC.

The gene calls are TRBV5-1 and TRBJ1-6; no clear D. V was cut by 0 bases and J by 8 bases, with 12 bases left in between. Germline V gives CDR1 SGHRS, CDR2 YFSETQ. The CDR3 is 15 residues long. The CDR3 here is CASSLAMGTYSPLHF. The CDR3 DNA follows: TGCGCCAGCAGCTTGGCCATGGGAACGTATTCACCCCTCCACTTT.

J is TRBJ1-2 and V is TRBV23-1; TRBD1 is a possible D gene (5 bases). TRBV23-1 is designated an ORF whose function remains uncertain. With 0 bases removed from V and 2 bases from J, the gap between germline ends came to 10 bases. This CDR3 is 15 amino acids long. The CDR3 reads CASSQSWQGNYGYTF. The CDR3 DNA is TGCGCCAGCAGTCAATCGTGGCAGGGAAACTATGGCTACACCTTC.

This clone was found a few times. This chain links TRBV6-6 with TRBJ1-1; D remains unclear. Germline values: CDR1 MNHNY, CDR2 SVGAGI (reference sequence). The CDR3 consists of 14 residues. Trimming removed 2 bases at V and 8 bases at J, with 15 bases between. This CDR3 reads CASSYPDGVLEAFF. The CDR3, as DNA: TGTGCCAGCAGTTACCCAGACGGCGTACTGGAAGCTTTCTTT.

The chain carries TRBV29-1 and TRBJ2-3; D may correspond to TRBD1 or TRBD2 (6 bases each). Germline values: CDR1 SQVTM, CDR2 ANQGSEA. The CDR3 has 13 amino acids. Trimming removed 3 bases at V and 6 bases at J, with 13 bases between. The CDR3 protein is CSVEVEGGDTQYF. In nucleotides, the CDR3 is TGCAGCGTTGAGGTAGAGGGGGGCGATACGCAGTATTTT.

This chain's CDR3 is CAYTQGGNSPLHF. CDR3 DNA sequence: TGTGCCTATACACAGGGGGGAAATTCACCCCTCCACTTT. V and J are TRBV2 and TRBJ1-6, with TRBD1 identical over 8 bases. J lost 7 bases, V lost 11 bases, and 7 bases had no gene match. Germline-derived CDR1 and CDR2 are SNHLY and FYNNEI. This CDR3 has 13 residues. Full variable domain (remainder filled in from reference TRBV2 and TRBJ1-6): EPEVTQTPSHQVTQMGQEVILRCVPISNHLYFYWYRQILGQKVEFLVSFYNNEISEKSEIFDDQFSVERPDGSNFTLKIRSTKLEDSAMYFCAYTQGGNSPLHFGNGTRLTVT.

This clone came up once. V gene TRBV6-5 combines with J gene TRBJ2-1; 8 positions match TRBD1. CDR1 is MNHEY and CDR2 is SVGAGI in the germline V gene. The CDR3 contains 13 residues. V shed 6 bases, J shed 9 bases, and the junction held 7 bases outside the gene matches. CDR3 DNA: TGTGCCAGCAGCCCCTGGACAGGGTCTGAGCAGTTCTTC. This sequence encodes CASSPWTGSEQFF.

The V gene is TRBV29-1, the J gene TRBJ1-2; 9 bases align to TRBD1. V lost 6 bases and J lost 7; bases outside the gene matches: 15. Germline CDR1 reads SQVTM; CDR2 reads ANQGSEA. This CDR3 region has 15 residues. CDR3 sequence: CSVENPGQGRGGYTF. The DNA of the CDR3 is TGCAGCGTCGAGAACCCGGGACAGGGAAGGGGTGGCTACACCTTC.

V and J are TRBV6-5 and TRBJ1-1; 7 bases line up with TRBD1. V gave up 6 bases and J gave up 1 base; unmatched junction bases: 8. The CDR3 sequence is 15 residues long. Germline values: CDR1 MNHEY, CDR2 SVGAGI. DNA of the CDR3: TGTGCCAGCAGCTCAACCCGGACAGGGAACACTGAAGCTTTCTTT. Residues: CASSSTRTGNTEAFF.